The 19 T cell receptor beta chains below all came from one sample that was sequenced in a study of OX40 agonist ivuxolimab in advanced cancers. Produced via immunoSEQ multiplex PCR; TCRdb's table is partial and in-frame only. The sample contains 70,000 to 75,000 clones, about 86% of which appear only once. The sequenced sample was CD4+ or CD8+ T cells sorted from blood, obtained in a trial of the OX40 agonist ivuxolimab. All receptors come from an adult with an advanced solid tumor such as melanoma, head and neck, liver or kidney cancer.

The genes are TRBV11-3 and TRBJ2-1; 7 bases are a match to TRBD2. In germline, CDR1 is SGHNT, CDR2 YENEEA. CDR3 size: 12 residues. With 5 bases clipped from V and 5 bases from J, the junction kept 0 bases outside the gene matches. CDR3: CASSGGDNEQFF. The CDR3 nucleotides are TGTGCCAGCAGCGGGGGGGACAATGAGCAGTTCTTC. Together with reference TRBV11-3 and TRBJ2-1, the CDR3 gives the full variable domain: EAGVVQSPRYKIIEKKQPVAFWCNPISGHNTLYWYLQNLGQGPELLIRYENEEAVDDSQLPKDRFSAERLKGVDSTLKIQPAELGDSAVYLCASSGGDNEQFFGPGTRLTVL.

V gene TRBV16 combines with J gene TRBJ2-7, with D maybe TRBD2 (5 bases). Germline V gene lookup returns CDR1 KGHSY and CDR2 FQNENV. V shed 0 bases and J shed 7 bases, with 13 bases lying between them. The CDR3 spans 14 residues. CDR3 in DNA: TGTGCCAGCAGCCAATCAAACTATCCGGGGGAGCAGTACTTC. This gives the protein CASSQSNYPGEQYF. The entire variable domain, with the rest obtained from reference TRBV16 and TRBJ2-7, is as follows: GEEVAQTPKHLVRGEGQKAKLYCAPIKGHSYVFWYQQVLKNEFKFLISFQNENVFDETGMPKERFSAKCLPNSPCSLEIQATKLEDSAVYFCASSQSNYPGEQYFGPGTRLTVT.

This rearrangement joins TRBV2 to TRBJ1-5, with D uncertain. The length of the CDR3 is 13 residues. The V gene's germline CDR1 is SNHLY and CDR2 FYNNEI. V gave up 3 bases and J gave up 1 base, with 4 bases separating them. CDR3 nucleotide sequence: TGTGCCAGCAGTGAGGCGAGCAATCAGCCCCAGCATTTT. Translated: CASSEASNQPQHF.

This sequence joins TRBV15 and TRBJ2-5; the D is unclear. The germline V gene has CDR1 LNHNV and CDR2 YYDKDF (reference sequence). V shed 1 base and J shed 3 bases, with 3 bases lying between them. The CDR3 is made up of 12 amino acids. The CDR3 reads CATSRVKETQYF. The CDR3 DNA is TGTGCCACCAGCAGAGTAAAAGAGACCCAGTACTTC.

V gene TRBV6-1 combines with J gene TRBJ2-3, with no clear D. The V end lost 4 bases, the J end lost 11 bases, and 19 bases lay between the germline ends. CDR1 and CDR2 from the germline V gene are MNHNS and SASEGT. The CDR3 has 14 amino acids. In nucleotides, the CDR3 is TGTGCCAGCAGTGTGATTACCTCGTGGGATCGGCAGTATTTT. It yields the protein CASSVITSWDRQYF.

This clone has just one count. The rearrangement links TRBV7-2 to TRBJ2-1, with D perhaps being TRBD1 or TRBD2 (5 bases each). The CDR3 has 14 residues. Deletions cut 7 bases from V and 3 bases from J, with 13 bases between. Germline V gene data show CDR1 as SGHTA and CDR2 as FQGNSA. CDR3 sequence: CASNSGTHYNEQFF. DNA of the CDR3: TGTGCCAGCAACTCCGGGACCCACTACAATGAGCAGTTCTTC.

This clone appeared a single time. This CDR3 reads CASSLTGIGPDTQYF. DNA of the CDR3: TGTGCCAGCAGCTTAACAGGGATAGGGCCAGATACGCAGTATTTT. The rearrangement uses TRBV7-3 and TRBJ2-3; D not resolved. The CDR3 has 15 residues. V gave up 0 bases and J gave up 4 bases, with 11 bases separating them. Germline V gene lookup returns CDR1 SGHTA and CDR2 FQGTGA.

The V gene is TRBV19, the J gene TRBJ2-7; 8 bases match TRBD2. Per the germline V gene, CDR1 is LNHDA and CDR2 is SQIVND (reference sequence). CDR3 size: 15 residues. With 7 bases clipped from V and 6 bases from J, the junction kept 14 bases outside the gene matches. CDR3 DNA: TGTGCCAGTACCCCGGGGAGCGGGAGTAGGGGCGAGCAGTACTTC. Its translation is CASTPGSGSRGEQYF.

V and J are TRBV6-5 and TRBJ2-7; TRBD1 might be the D (6 bases). The CDR3 is 15 amino acids. With 7 bases removed from V and 0 bases from J, the gap between germline ends came to 16 bases. Looked up from germline, CDR1 is MNHEY and CDR2 is SVGAGI. CDR3 sequence: CASISQGQNSYEQYF. For the CDR3, the DNA is TGTGCCAGCATTTCCCAGGGACAAAACTCCTACGAGCAGTACTTC.

This clone was observed a few times. The germline gene is not matched at one end of the junction; a read error may be the cause. The chain carries TRBV10-3 and TRBJ1-1; D not resolved. CDR3 length: 13 amino acids. Germline loops: CDR1 ENHRY, CDR2 SYGVKD. CDR3 in DNA: TGTGCCATCAGTGAGAGTCAGAACATTGAAGCTTTCTTT. Residues: CAISESQNIEAFF.

The chain joins TRBV28 to TRBJ1-4, with D hard to call. The CDR3 loop spans 14 amino acids. V was clipped by 7 bases and J by 10 bases, with 19 bases between them. Germline V gene sequence: CDR1 MDHEN, CDR2 SYDVKM. CDR3 in DNA: TGTGCCAGCAACGCCAGAAAAGGCCAAGGAAAACTGTTTTTT. Translation gives CASNARKGQGKLFF.

This chain connects TRBV10-2 to TRBJ2-1; TRBD2 matches at 11 bases. The CDR3 has 14 amino acids. V lost 4 bases, J lost 6 bases, and 2 bases stayed unmatched. Per the germline V gene, CDR1 is WSHSY and CDR2 is SAAADI. This chain's CDR3 is CASSALAGVNEQFF. The CDR3 nucleotides are TGCGCCAGCAGTGCACTAGCGGGAGTCAATGAGCAGTTCTTC.

The chain carries TRBV5-1 and TRBJ2-5; D ambiguous. V was cut by 4 bases and J by 1 base, with 2 bases left in between. The germline V gene encodes CDR1 SGHRS and CDR2 YFSETQ. CDR3 size: 11 residues. CDR3 region: CASSVQETQYF. The CDR3 DNA reads TGCGCCAGCAGCGTCCAAGAGACCCAGTACTTC.

The chain joins TRBV11-2 to TRBJ2-6; no reliable D call. The CDR3 is made up of 19 amino acids. Germline-derived CDR1 and CDR2 are SGHAT and FQNNGV. The V end lost 2 bases, the J end lost 0 bases, and 17 bases lay between the germline ends. The CDR3 region is CASSLRPPGLNSGANVLTF. The CDR3 DNA follows: TGTGCCAGCAGCTTACGCCCTCCCGGGCTGAACTCTGGGGCCAACGTCCTGACTTTC.

The gene calls are TRBV7-9 and TRBJ1-4; the D gene is possibly TRBD1 (5 bases). This CDR3 has 16 amino acids. The germline V gene encodes CDR1 SEHNR and CDR2 FQNEAQ (reference sequence). V was cut by 4 bases and J by 1 base, with 13 bases left in between. CDR3 nucleotides: TGTGCCAGCAGCTCGGGACCCGACGGAACTAATGAAAAACTGTTTTTT. It is translated as CASSSGPDGTNEKLFF.

The V call is TRBV5-1, the J call TRBJ2-1, with 12 bases that match TRBD1. CDR3 size: 19 residues. Trimming took 2 bases from V and 0 from J; bases not matched to a gene: 9. Germline lookup yields CDR1 SGHRS and CDR2 YFSETQ. The CDR3 sequence is CASSLGTGGSLSSYNEQFF. CDR3 coding DNA: TGCGCCAGCAGCTTAGGGACAGGGGGCAGTTTAAGCTCCTACAATGAGCAGTTCTTC.

This clone was seen only once. This chain uses TRBV29-1 with TRBJ2-3, with 10 bases matching TRBD1. J gave up 10 bases and V 0 bases, and 10 bases lay outside the gene matches. Per germline, CDR1 SQVTM and CDR2 ANQGSEA. The CDR3 runs to 15 residues. The CDR3 sequence: CSVEDPGQGRLAQYF. CDR3 sequence (DNA): TGCAGCGTTGAAGATCCGGGACAGGGGCGTTTGGCGCAGTATTTT.

J is TRBJ2-7 and V is TRBV7-2; 8 bases align to TRBD1. Trimming cost V 1 base and J 7 bases; bases outside gene matches: 3. The CDR3 runs to 13 residues. Germline loops: CDR1 SGHTA, CDR2 FQGNSA. The CDR3 DNA is TGTGCCAGCAGCTTAGACAGGGGGGAGGAGCAGTACTTC. Translation gives CASSLDRGEEQYF.

This sequence joins TRBV6-5 and TRBJ1-6; 7 bases line up with TRBD1. The CDR3 sequence is 16 residues long. Germline V gives CDR1 MNHEY, CDR2 SVGAGI. V was pared by 2 bases and J by 2 bases, with 3 bases of the junction left unmatched. CDR3 coding DNA: TGTGCCAGCAGTTACCGGGGGACAGCCTATAATTCACCCCTCCACTTT. This encodes CASSYRGTAYNSPLHF.